The next 31 T cell receptor beta chains were all read from a single sample in a study of T cell responses to AZD1222 COVID-19 vaccine. The repertoire was sequenced with immunoSEQ multiplex PCR; TCRdb's copy has only in-frame clones and lacks some. The repertoire holds about 73,000 clones, with about 91% as singletons. The source material was peripheral blood, sampled 28 days after the second AZD1222 dose. Every receptor here comes from an adult who received the AZD1222 COVID-19 vaccine.

This chain uses TRBV5-1 with TRBJ2-5, with D possibly TRBD2 on 5 matching bases. V lost 8 bases to trimming and J lost 1 base, with 12 bases between them. This CDR3 is built from 13 residues. Germline V gene lookup returns CDR1 SGHRS and CDR2 YFSETQ. CDR3 bases: TGCGCCAGTCAAGCGGTCTCCCAAGAGACCCAGTACTTC. It encodes CASQAVSQETQYF.

The rearrangement links TRBV9 to TRBJ2-1; TRBD1 aligns across 8 bases. The germline gives CDR1 SGDLS, CDR2 YYNGEE. Trimming removed 4 bases from V and 1 base from J; junction bases left unmatched: 4. The CDR3 has 15 residues. CDR3 loop: CASSIQGASYNEQFF. CDR3 bases: TGTGCCAGCAGCATCCAGGGGGCTTCCTACAATGAGCAGTTCTTC.

This sequence joins TRBV9 and TRBJ1-6, with 8 bases lining up with TRBD1. Germline V gene lookup returns CDR1 SGDLS and CDR2 YYNGEE. Losses at the gene ends were 0 bases for V and 6 bases for J; bases not matched to a gene: 8. The CDR3 covers 17 residues. The CDR3 coding sequence is TGTGCCAGCAGCGTAGCAGGGGGACAGGCTGCTAATTCACCCCTCCACTTT. This translates into CASSVAGGQAANSPLHF.

The DNA for the CDR3 is TGTGCCAGCAGCTTAGACGGGCTAGCGGGGGGACCGAACACCGGGGAGCTGTTTTTT. Translation gives CASSLDGLAGGPNTGELFF. The chain links TRBV11-2 to TRBJ2-2, with 11 positions matching TRBD2. Trimming cost V 0 bases and J 0 bases; bases outside gene matches: 6. The CDR3 contains 19 residues. Germline V gene data show CDR1 as SGHAT and CDR2 as FQNNGV.

This sequence joins TRBV7-9 and TRBJ1-5, with D possibly matching TRBD1 (5 bases). The V end was cut by 4 bases, the J end by 7 bases, with 29 bases between. The germline V gene has CDR1 SEHNR and CDR2 FQNEAQ (reference sequence). CDR3 length equals 19 residues. The CDR3, as DNA: TGTGCCAGCAGCTATATGGGCCAAGGGCAGGGAAGGAGAGGGCAGCCCCAGCATTTT. It specifies CASSYMGQGQGRRGQPQHF.

The chain carries TRBV12-2 and TRBJ2-1; no DNA check was done on the table's D call, TRBD2. TRBV12-2 constitutes a pseudogene. The CDR3 runs to 16 residues. CDR3 bases: TGTGCAAGTCGCTTAGCGTCCCGGTGGGTAGCAGATGAGCAGTTCTTC. Its protein product is CASRLASRWVADEQFF.

The chain uses TRBV5-1 and TRBJ1-2; 9 nucleotides agree with TRBD1. CDR3 length: 15 residues. V trimming: 2 bases; J trimming: 2 bases; junction bases outside the gene matches: 4. CDR1 and CDR2 from the germline V gene are SGHRS and YFSETQ. The CDR3 loop reads CASSFWTGANYGYTF. The CDR3 DNA reads TGCGCCAGCAGCTTCTGGACAGGGGCGAACTATGGCTACACCTTC.

V is TRBV19 and J is TRBJ2-1, with D unresolved. Deletions cut 3 bases from V and 12 bases from J, with 12 bases between. Germline CDR1 LNHDA, CDR2 SQIVND (reference sequence). The CDR3 is 12 amino acids. The CDR3: CASSIGLQPQFF. The CDR3 nucleotides read TGTGCCAGTAGTATCGGGCTGCAGCCGCAGTTCTTC.

The chain carries TRBV5-5 and TRBJ1-1; D call uncertain. V lost 1 base, J lost 0 bases, and 10 bases lay in between. The CDR3 is 15 residues long. The germline V gene encodes CDR1 SGHKS and CDR2 YYEKEE (reference sequence). CDR3 DNA sequence: TGTGCCAGCAGCTTGATGGCAGCTATGAACACTGAAGCTTTCTTT. The encoded protein is CASSLMAAMNTEAFF.

The chain uses TRBV7-9 and TRBJ1-4, with D unclear. V shed 3 bases and J shed 4 bases, with 15 bases lying between them. The germline gives CDR1 SEHNR, CDR2 FQNEAQ (reference sequence). The CDR3 totals 16 residues. This CDR3 is CASSFGRNSRNEKLFF. In nucleotides, the CDR3 is TGTGCCAGCAGCTTCGGTCGAAACAGCCGTAATGAAAAACTGTTTTTT.

This clone has only one observation. V gene TRBV11-3 combines with J gene TRBJ1-2, with D possibly matching TRBD1 (5 bases). V was trimmed by 0 bases and J by 5 bases, leaving 13 bases between them. CDR1 is SGHNT and CDR2 is YENEEA in the germline V gene. The CDR3 totals 15 residues. The CDR3 here is CASSLESPRQYGYTF. DNA for the CDR3: TGTGCCAGCAGCTTAGAATCCCCCAGACAGTATGGCTACACCTTC.

This clone appeared once. The chain carries TRBV27 and TRBJ2-1, with D perhaps matching TRBD2 (6 bases). Germline V CDR1 and CDR2: MNHEY, SMNVEV (reference sequence). Trimming removed 10 bases at V and 6 bases at J, with 16 bases between. CDR3 length: 13 amino acids. CDR3 loop: CATKLGTFNEQFF. The CDR3 region has the DNA TGTGCCACTAAGCTCGGGACTTTCAATGAGCAGTTCTTC.

The rearrangement joins TRBV9 to TRBJ1-6, with D possibly matching TRBD1 (5 bases). This CDR3 comprises 13 residues. In germline, CDR1 is SGDLS, CDR2 YYNGEE. The germline V and J ends were trimmed by 4 bases and 14 bases, with 16 bases remaining between them. DNA of the CDR3: TGTGCCAGCAGCCTACATGAGGGGTCTACCCTCCACTTT. It yields the protein CASSLHEGSTLHF.

This sequence joins TRBV19 and TRBJ2-5, with 10 bases fitting TRBD2. The V and J ends lost 4 bases and 2 bases, in that order; junction bases with no gene match: 7. The CDR3 length is 16 residues. Germline V gene lookup returns CDR1 LNHDA and CDR2 SQIVND (reference sequence). This chain's CDR3 is CASSRLAGVGQETQYF. In DNA form, the CDR3 reads TGTGCCAGTAGTAGGCTAGCGGGAGTGGGACAAGAGACCCAGTACTTC.

CDR3 in DNA: TGTGCCAGCAGCCCAACCCCCCGAAGCTCCTATAATTCACCCCTCCACTTT. This gives the protein CASSPTPRSSYNSPLHF. The rearrangement uses TRBV7-8 and TRBJ1-6, with D uncertain. Germline V gene lookup returns CDR1 SGHVS and CDR2 FQNEAQ. This CDR3 contains 17 residues. Trimming shortened V by 5 bases and J by 0 bases, and 14 bases separated the two germline ends.

The rearrangement joins TRBV19 to TRBJ1-5; the D is unclear. Trimming took off 7 bases at V and 5 bases at J, with 9 bases between the two ends. Looked up from germline, CDR1 is LNHDA and CDR2 is SQIVND (reference sequence). This CDR3 is built from 12 residues. CDR3 in DNA: TGTGCCAGTAATACCTGGGATCAGCCCCAGCATTTT. Translated: CASNTWDQPQHF. The complete variable domain, with remaining parts taken from reference TRBV19 and TRBJ1-5, reads DGGITQSPKYLFRKEGQNVTLSCEQNLNHDAMYWYRQDPGQGLRLIYYSQIVNDFQKGDIAEGYSVSREKKESFPLTVTSAQKNPTAFYLCASNTWDQPQHFGDGTRLSIL.

The J gene is TRBJ2-7, the V gene TRBV6-5, with D hard to call. The CDR3 length is 15 residues. The ends were cut back, 6 bases at V and 2 bases at J, with 17 bases in the middle. CDR1 and CDR2 (germline): MNHEY, SVGAGI. The CDR3 protein is CASRAYMGFPYEQYV. CDR3 nucleotide sequence: TGTGCCAGCAGGGCGTACATGGGCTTCCCCTACGAGCAGTACGTC.

This chain joins TRBV27 and TRBJ1-1; 8 bases map to TRBD1. Germline V gene sequence: CDR1 MNHEY, CDR2 SMNVEV (reference sequence). CDR3 size: 15 residues. With 3 bases clipped from V and 4 bases from J, the junction kept 7 bases outside the gene matches. The CDR3, as DNA: TGTGCCAGCAGTTTTGGCGCAGGGGGCTTCACTGAAGCTTTCTTT. Translated, it gives CASSFGAGGFTEAFF.

The chain combines TRBV6-1 with TRBJ1-2; D may be TRBD1 (6 bases). Trimming stripped 1 base from V and 6 bases from J, with 15 bases between. The CDR3 length is 15 residues. Germline CDR1 MNHNS, CDR2 SASEGT. The CDR3 DNA reads TGTGCCAGCAGTGAAGTGAGGACGCCAGGGGATGGCTACACCTTC. Translating it yields CASSEVRTPGDGYTF.

The chain carries TRBV27 and TRBJ1-6; D ambiguous. The germline V gene encodes CDR1 MNHEY and CDR2 SMNVEV (reference sequence). V was clipped by 5 bases and J by 7 bases, with 9 bases between them. This CDR3 region has 13 residues. Here the CDR3 reads CASSTRRNSPLHF. The CDR3 bases are TGTGCCAGCAGTACCAGACGGAATTCACCCCTCCACTTT.

The V and J genes are TRBV2 and TRBJ1-6; TRBD1 matches at 7 bases. There are 13 residues in the CDR3. Per germline, CDR1 SNHLY and CDR2 FYNNEI. Trimming took 10 bases from V and 12 from J; bases not matched to a gene: 12. The CDR3 loop is CANRDSGNVPLHF. CDR3 bases: TGTGCCAACCGGGACAGCGGAAATGTACCCCTCCACTTT.

The J gene is TRBJ2-7, the V gene TRBV14, with D perhaps matching TRBD2 (6 bases). CDR3 length: 14 residues. V lost 3 bases and J 0 bases, leaving 9 bases between the germline ends. Germline CDR1 SGHDN, CDR2 FVKESK. DNA for the CDR3: TGTGCCAGCAGCCATGGACTAAGCTCCTACGAGCAGTACGTC. Translating gives CASSHGLSSYEQYV.

The V call is TRBV3-1 (or the pseudogene TRBV3-2), the J call TRBJ1-2, with 8 bases identical to TRBD1. The CDR3 covers 15 residues. Germline CDR1 reads LGHDT; CDR2 reads YNNKEL (reference sequence). The V gene end was trimmed by 3 bases and the J gene end by 4 bases; junction bases not matched to a gene: 7. The CDR3 region is CASSHRDRPSYGYTF. CDR3 coding DNA: TGTGCCAGCAGCCATCGGGACAGGCCTTCCTATGGCTACACCTTC.

This sequence joins TRBV27 and TRBJ1-1; 8 bases line up with TRBD1. The CDR3 has 15 amino acids. The junction had 7 bases not matched to a gene; V was cut back by 6 bases and J by 1 base. Germline assignment: CDR1 MNHEY and CDR2 SMNVEV (reference sequence). The CDR3 DNA is TGTGCCAGCAGGAGAGACAGGGGCGAGAACACTGAAGCTTTCTTT. Its protein product is CASRRDRGENTEAFF.

The chain is built from TRBV7-2 and TRBJ2-3; D is unclear. Germline CDR1 and CDR2: SGHTA and FQGNSA. Trimming removed 0 bases at V and 1 base at J, with 11 bases between. The CDR3 has 16 residues. In nucleotides, the CDR3 is TGTGCCAGCAGCTTAGCGGGTGGACCTGGCACAGATACGCAGTATTTT. Residues: CASSLAGGPGTDTQYF.

The chain couples TRBV19 to TRBJ2-2; 10 nucleotides line up with TRBD1. The length of the CDR3 is 14 residues. CDR1 is LNHDA, CDR2 SQIVND, per germline (reference sequence). J lost 8 bases, V lost 6 bases, and 6 bases had no gene match. CDR3 region: CASRGQGIVGELFF. The CDR3 DNA follows: TGTGCCAGTAGGGGACAGGGGATTGTGGGGGAGCTGTTTTTT.

This clone was seen a handful of times. V is TRBV9 and J is TRBJ2-1; TRBD2 aligns across 10 bases. The CDR3 has 15 residues. V lost 0 bases and J lost 7; bases outside the gene matches: 4. Germline assignment: CDR1 SGDLS and CDR2 YYNGEE. CDR3 bases: TGTGCCAGCAGCGTAGCGGCTAGCGGGAGTAATGAGCAGTTCTTC. This sequence encodes CASSVAASGSNEQFF.

CDR3 loop: CASSPRAFYGYTF. In nucleotides, the CDR3 is TGTGCCAGCAGCCCTAGGGCTTTTTATGGCTACACCTTC. The chain couples TRBV5-6 to TRBJ1-2; D unresolved. The germline V gene encodes CDR1 SGHDT and CDR2 YYEEEE. The CDR3 length is 13 residues. V was cut by 4 bases and J by 5 bases, with 12 bases left in between.

The gene calls are TRBV6-6 and TRBJ2-5; TRBD1 matches 8 bases. The CDR3 is 13 residues long. Germline assignment: CDR1 MNHNY and CDR2 SVGAGI (reference sequence). With V trimmed by 10 bases and J by 3 bases, 7 bases remained unmatched. The CDR3 reads CAIGTGREETQYF. CDR3 in DNA: TGTGCCATAGGGACAGGCAGGGAAGAGACCCAGTACTTC.

This clone was observed once. The chain carries TRBV28 and TRBJ2-5, with 9 bases lining up with TRBD2. CDR3 length equals 16 residues. The J segment lost 3 bases and the V segment lost 5 bases, leaving 10 bases of the junction unmatched. Germline V gives CDR1 MDHEN, CDR2 SYDVKM. The CDR3 bases are TGTGCCAGCAGTCTTCGGCTAGCGGGAATCGAAGAGACCCAGTACTTC. Amino acid sequence: CASSLRLAGIEETQYF.

The chain employs TRBV27 and TRBJ2-2; TRBD2 matches at 11 bases. This CDR3 has 16 amino acids. V lost 5 bases, J lost 5 bases, and 7 bases stayed unmatched. Germline CDR1 MNHEY, CDR2 SMNVEV (reference sequence). The CDR3 region is CASSLRLAGNTGELFF. As DNA, the CDR3 is TGTGCCAGCAGTCTCCGACTAGCGGGAAATACCGGGGAGCTGTTTTTT.